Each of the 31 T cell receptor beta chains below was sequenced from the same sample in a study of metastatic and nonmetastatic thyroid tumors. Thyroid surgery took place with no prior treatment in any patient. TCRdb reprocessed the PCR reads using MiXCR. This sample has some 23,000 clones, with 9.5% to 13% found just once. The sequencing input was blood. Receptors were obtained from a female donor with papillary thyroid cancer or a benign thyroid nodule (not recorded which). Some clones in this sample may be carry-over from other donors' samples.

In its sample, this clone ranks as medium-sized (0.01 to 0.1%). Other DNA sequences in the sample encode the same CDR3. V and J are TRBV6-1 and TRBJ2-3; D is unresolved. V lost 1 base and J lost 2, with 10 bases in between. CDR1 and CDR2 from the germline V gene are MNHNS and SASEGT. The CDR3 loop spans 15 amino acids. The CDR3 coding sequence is TGTGCCAGCAGTGAAGGGGTAGAGGACACAGATACGCAGTATTTT. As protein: CASSEGVEDTDTQYF.

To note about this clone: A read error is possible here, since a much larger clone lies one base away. As DNA, the CDR3 is TGTGCCAGTAGTATTCCCTGGGACAGGAAAAACATTCAGTACTTC. It is translated as CASSIPWDRKNIQYF. J is TRBJ2-4 and V is TRBV19; 8 bases fit TRBD1. Germline V gene sequence: CDR1 LNHDA, CDR2 SQIVND (reference sequence). The CDR3 is made up of 15 amino acids. Trimming cost V 3 bases and J 4 bases; bases outside gene matches: 5.

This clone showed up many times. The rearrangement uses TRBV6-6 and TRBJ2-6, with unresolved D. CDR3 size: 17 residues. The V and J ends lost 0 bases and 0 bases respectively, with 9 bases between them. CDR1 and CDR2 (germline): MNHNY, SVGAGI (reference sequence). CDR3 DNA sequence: TGTGCCAGCAGTTACTCTAGTCGGAGCTCTGGGGCCAACGTCCTGACTTTC. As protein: CASSYSSRSSGANVLTF.

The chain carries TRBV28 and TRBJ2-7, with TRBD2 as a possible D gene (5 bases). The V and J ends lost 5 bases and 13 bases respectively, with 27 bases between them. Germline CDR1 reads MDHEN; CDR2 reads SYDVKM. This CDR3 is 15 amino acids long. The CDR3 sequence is CASSPREMGNYVQYF. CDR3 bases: TGTGCCAGCAGTCCCCGGGAAATGGGTAACTACGTGCAATACTTC.

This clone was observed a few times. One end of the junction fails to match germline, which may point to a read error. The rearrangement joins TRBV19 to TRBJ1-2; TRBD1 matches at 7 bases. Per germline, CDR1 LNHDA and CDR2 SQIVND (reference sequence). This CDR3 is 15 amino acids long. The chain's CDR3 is CASSPGGVSNYVYTF. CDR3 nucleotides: TGTGCCAGTAGTCCAGGGGGGGTGTCCAACTATGTCTACACCTTC.

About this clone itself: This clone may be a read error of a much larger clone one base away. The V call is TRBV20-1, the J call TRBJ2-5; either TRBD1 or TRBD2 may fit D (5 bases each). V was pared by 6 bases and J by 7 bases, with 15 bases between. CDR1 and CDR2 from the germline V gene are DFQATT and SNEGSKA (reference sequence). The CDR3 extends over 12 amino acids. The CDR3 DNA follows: TGCAGTGCGAGGGGAAAGGGCGTGACCCAGTACTTC. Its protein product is CSARGKGVTQYF.

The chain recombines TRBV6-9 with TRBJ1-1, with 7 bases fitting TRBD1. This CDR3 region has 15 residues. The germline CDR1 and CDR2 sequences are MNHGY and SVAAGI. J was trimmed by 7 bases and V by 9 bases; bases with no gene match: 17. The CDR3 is CASIYSRRQGDEAFF. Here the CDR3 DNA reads TGTGCCAGTATTTATTCCAGGCGGCAGGGGGATGAAGCTTTCTTT.

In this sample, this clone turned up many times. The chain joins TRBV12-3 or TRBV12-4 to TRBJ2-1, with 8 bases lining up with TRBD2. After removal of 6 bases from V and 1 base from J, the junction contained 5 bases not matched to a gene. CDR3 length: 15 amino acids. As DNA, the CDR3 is TGTGCCAGCAGCCAGCGGGAGTTGTCCTACAATGAGCAGTTCTTC. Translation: CASSQRELSYNEQFF.

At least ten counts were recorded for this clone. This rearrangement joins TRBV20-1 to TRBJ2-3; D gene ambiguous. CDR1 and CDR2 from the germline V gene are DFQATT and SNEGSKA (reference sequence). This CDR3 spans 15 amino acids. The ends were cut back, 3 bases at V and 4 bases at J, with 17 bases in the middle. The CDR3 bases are TGCAGTGCTAGCCCCGGGTCACCTAGACCAGATACGCAGTATTTT. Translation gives CSASPGSPRPDTQYF.

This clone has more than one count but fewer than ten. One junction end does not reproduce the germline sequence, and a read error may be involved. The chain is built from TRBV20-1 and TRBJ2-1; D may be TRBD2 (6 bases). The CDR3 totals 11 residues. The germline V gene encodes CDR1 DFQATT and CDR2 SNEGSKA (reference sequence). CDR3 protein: CSGSQYNEQSF. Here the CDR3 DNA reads TGCAGCGGGAGCCAGTACAATGAGCAGTCCTTC.

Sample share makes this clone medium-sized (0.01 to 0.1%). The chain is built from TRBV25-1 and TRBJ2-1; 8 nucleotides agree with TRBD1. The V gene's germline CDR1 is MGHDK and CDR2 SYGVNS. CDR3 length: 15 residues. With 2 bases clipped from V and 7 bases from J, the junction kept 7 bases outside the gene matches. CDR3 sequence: CASSEQGATFNEQFF. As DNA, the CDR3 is TGTGCCAGCAGTGAACAGGGGGCAACCTTTAATGAGCAGTTCTTC.

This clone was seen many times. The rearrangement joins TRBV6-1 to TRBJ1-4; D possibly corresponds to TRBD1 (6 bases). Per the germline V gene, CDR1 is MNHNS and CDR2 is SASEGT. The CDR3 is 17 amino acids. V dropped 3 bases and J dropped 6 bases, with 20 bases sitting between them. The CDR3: CASSERVWGLADEKLFF. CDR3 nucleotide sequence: TGTGCCAGCAGTGAGCGAGTTTGGGGGCTGGCGGATGAAAAACTGTTTTTT.

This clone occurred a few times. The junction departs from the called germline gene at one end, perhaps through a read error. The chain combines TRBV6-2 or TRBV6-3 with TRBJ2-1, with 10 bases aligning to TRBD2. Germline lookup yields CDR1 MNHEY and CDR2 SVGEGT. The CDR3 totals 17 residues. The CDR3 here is CANSYRLAGVSYNEQFF. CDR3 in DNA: TGTGCCAACAGTTACCGGCTAGCGGGAGTATCCTACAATGAGCAGTTCTTC.

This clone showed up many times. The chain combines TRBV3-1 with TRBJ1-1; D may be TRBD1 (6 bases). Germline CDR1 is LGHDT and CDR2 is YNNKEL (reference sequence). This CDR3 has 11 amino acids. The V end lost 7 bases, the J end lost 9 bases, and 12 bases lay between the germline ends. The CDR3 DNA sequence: TGTGCCAGCAAGGGGGGCACACAAGCTTTCTTT. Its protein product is CASKGGTQAFF. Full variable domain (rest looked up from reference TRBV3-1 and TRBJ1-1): DTAVSQTPKYLVTQMGNDKSIKCEQNLGHDTMYWYKQDSKKFLKIMFSYNNKELIINETVPNRFSPKSPDKAHLNLHINSLELGDSAVYFCASKGGTQAFFGQGTRLTVV.

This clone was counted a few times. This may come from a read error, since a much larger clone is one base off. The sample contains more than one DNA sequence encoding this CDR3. The CDR3 loop reads CASSIEDGPYEQYF. DNA for the CDR3: TGTGCCAGCAGTATAGAAGACGGACCCTACGAGCAGTACTTC. The chain joins TRBV19 to TRBJ2-7; D ambiguous. CDR3 length equals 14 residues. The V gene's germline CDR1 is LNHDA and CDR2 SQIVND (reference sequence).

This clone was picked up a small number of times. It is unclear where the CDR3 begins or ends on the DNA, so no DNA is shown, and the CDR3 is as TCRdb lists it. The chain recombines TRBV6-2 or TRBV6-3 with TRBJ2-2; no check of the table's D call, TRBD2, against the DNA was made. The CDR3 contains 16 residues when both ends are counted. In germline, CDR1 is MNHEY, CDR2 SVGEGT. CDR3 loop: CASSYLGTRASGSCFF.

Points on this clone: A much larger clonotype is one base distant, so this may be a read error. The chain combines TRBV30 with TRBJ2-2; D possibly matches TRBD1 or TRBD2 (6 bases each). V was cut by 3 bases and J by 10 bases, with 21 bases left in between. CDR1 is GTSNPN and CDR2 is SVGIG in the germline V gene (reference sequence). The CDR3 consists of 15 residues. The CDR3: CAWSAGGVFPEELFF. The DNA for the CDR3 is TGTGCCTGGAGCGCCGGGGGCGTTTTCCCCGAGGAGCTGTTTTTT.

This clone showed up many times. CDR3 DNA sequence: TGCAGTGCTAGAGATTGGGGAACTAGCGGACGCTCCTACAATGAGCAGTTCTTC. Its translation: CSARDWGTSGRSYNEQFF. V is TRBV20-1 and J is TRBJ2-1; 8 bases line up with TRBD2. The ends lost 0 bases at V and 0 bases at J; junction bases unmatched: 10. The CDR3 covers 18 residues. Germline CDR1 reads DFQATT; CDR2 reads SNEGSKA (reference sequence).

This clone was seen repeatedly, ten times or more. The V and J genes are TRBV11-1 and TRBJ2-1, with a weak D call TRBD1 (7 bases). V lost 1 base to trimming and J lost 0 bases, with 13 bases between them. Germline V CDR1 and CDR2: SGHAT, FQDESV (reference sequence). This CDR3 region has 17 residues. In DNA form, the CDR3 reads TGTGCCAGCAGCTTAGGGAGGGGGACAGACTCCTACAATGAGCAGTTCTTC. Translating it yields CASSLGRGTDSYNEQFF.

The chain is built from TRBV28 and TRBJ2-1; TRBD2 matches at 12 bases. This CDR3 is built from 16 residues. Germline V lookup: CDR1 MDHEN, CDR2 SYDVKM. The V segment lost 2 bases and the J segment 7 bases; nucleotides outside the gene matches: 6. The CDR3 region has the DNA TGTGCCAGCAGTTTAGAGCTAGCGGGAGGGAGAAATGAGCAGTTCTTC. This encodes CASSLELAGGRNEQFF.

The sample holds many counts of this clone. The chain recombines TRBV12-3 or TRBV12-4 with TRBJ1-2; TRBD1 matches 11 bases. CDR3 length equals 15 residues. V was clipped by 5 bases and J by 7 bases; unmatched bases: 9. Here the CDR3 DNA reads TGTGCCAGCAGTCCGGGACAGGGGGTATTGGGTGGCTACACCTTC. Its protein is CASSPGQGVLGGYTF.

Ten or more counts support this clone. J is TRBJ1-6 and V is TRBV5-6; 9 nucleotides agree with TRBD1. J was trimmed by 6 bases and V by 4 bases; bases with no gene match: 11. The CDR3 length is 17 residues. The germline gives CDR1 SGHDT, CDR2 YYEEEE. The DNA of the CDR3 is TGTGCCAGCAGCCCGGAACCGGGACAGGGTTTTAATTCACCCCTCCACTTT. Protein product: CASSPEPGQGFNSPLHF.

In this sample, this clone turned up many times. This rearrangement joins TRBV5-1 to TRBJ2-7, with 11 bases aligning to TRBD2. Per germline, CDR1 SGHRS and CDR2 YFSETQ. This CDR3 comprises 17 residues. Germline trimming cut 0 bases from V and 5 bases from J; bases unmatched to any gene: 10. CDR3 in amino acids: CASSLAVASGRIHEQYF. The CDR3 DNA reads TGCGCCAGCAGCTTGGCCGTGGCTAGCGGGAGGATCCACGAGCAGTACTTC.

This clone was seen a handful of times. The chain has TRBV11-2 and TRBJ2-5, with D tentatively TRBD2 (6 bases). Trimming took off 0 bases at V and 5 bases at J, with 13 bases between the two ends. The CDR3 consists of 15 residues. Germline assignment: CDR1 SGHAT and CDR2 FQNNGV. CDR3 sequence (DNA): TGTGCCAGCAGCTTAGAGCGGGAACGGAGGGAGACCCAGTACTTC. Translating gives CASSLERERRETQYF.

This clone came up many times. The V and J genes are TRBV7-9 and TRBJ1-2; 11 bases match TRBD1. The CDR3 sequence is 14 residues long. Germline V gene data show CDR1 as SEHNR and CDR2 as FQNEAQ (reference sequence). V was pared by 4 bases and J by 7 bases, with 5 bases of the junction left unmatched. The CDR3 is CASSYGQGASGYTF. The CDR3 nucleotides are TGTGCCAGCAGCTATGGACAGGGGGCGAGTGGCTACACCTTC.

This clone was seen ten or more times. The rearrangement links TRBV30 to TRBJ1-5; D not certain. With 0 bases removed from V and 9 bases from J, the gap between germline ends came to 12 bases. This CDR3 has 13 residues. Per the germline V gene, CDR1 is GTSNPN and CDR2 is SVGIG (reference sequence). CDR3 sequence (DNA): TGTGCCTGGAGTGTACAGCCGGATGGGCCCCAGCATTTT. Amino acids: CAWSVQPDGPQHF.

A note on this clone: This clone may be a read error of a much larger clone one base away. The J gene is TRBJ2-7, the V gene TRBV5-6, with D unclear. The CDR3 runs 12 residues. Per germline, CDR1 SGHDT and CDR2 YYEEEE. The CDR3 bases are TGTGCCAGCATCTTGACATACGACGAGCAGTACTTC. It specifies CASILTYDEQYF.

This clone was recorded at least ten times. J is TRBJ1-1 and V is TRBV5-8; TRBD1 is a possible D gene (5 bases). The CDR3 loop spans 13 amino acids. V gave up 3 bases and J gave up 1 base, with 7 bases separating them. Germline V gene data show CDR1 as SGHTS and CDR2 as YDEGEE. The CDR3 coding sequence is TGTGCCAGCAGCTATACAGGGAACACTGAAGCTTTCTTT. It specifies CASSYTGNTEAFF.

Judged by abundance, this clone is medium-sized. The CDR3 bases are TGTGCCAGCAGTCCACATGGGGGACGCACAGATACGCAGTATTTT. Translated: CASSPHGGRTDTQYF. The chain employs TRBV28 and TRBJ2-3; the D gene could be TRBD1 or TRBD2 (5 bases each). Germline V gene sequence: CDR1 MDHEN, CDR2 SYDVKM. The germline V and J ends were trimmed by 5 bases and 1 base, with 13 bases remaining between them. The length of the CDR3 is 15 residues.

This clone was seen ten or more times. The CDR3 DNA is TGCAGTGCCCAAGGTGGGGGGCCCTACGAGCAGTACTTC. It is translated as CSAQGGGPYEQYF. This rearrangement joins TRBV20-1 to TRBJ2-7, with D possibly called TRBD1 or TRBD2 (6 bases each). V was shortened by 6 bases and J by 2 bases, with 14 bases between the two germline ends. The CDR3 extends over 13 amino acids. Germline CDR1 and CDR2: DFQATT and SNEGSKA (reference sequence).

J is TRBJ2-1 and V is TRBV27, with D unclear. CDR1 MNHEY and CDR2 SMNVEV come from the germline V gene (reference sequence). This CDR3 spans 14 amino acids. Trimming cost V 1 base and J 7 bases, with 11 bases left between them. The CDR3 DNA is TGTGCCAGCAGTTTATATGCGTCCTCGAATGAGCAGTTCTTC. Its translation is CASSLYASSNEQFF.